This TCR beta chain was profiled in a study of blood T cell repertoires in COVID-19. Germline V gene lookup returns CDR1 SGHTA and CDR2 FQGTGA. J lost 4 bases, V lost 5 bases, and 10 bases had no gene match. The CDR3 spans 15 residues. Original handling: Estimation of nucleated cell counts relied on the amplification of reference gene primers. Clones were read by immunoSEQ multiplex PCR, and TCRdb kept only the in-frame ones, dropping some. V and J calls and clone size follow that table, whereas D and trimming were derived from the DNA. Of some 150,000 clones in the sample, 84% were seen once. This chain links TRBV7-3 with TRBJ1-2; 7 bases align to TRBD1. This receptor was obtained from a woman between 55 and 75 years old with acute or convalescent COVID-19. Sequencing input: peripheral blood. The DNA of the CDR3 is TGTGCCAGCAGCCGTACCGGACAGGCCGCCTATGGCTACACCTTC. Translation gives CASSRTGQAAYGYTF.